This TCR beta chain stems from a study of OX40 agonist ivuxolimab in advanced cancers. Profiling relied on immunoSEQ multiplex PCR, and the TCRdb table lists in-frame clones only, not all of them. This table has about 58,000 clones, 80% to 90% appearing once. Peripheral blood came from all dose cohorts at three timepoints. Study observations and caveats: Some of the nonresponding patients also showed low levels of normalized T-cell clonal expansion.

Points on this clone: Its matching antigen is unknown.

Germline V gene data show CDR1 as LNHDA and CDR2 as SQIVND (reference sequence). With 6 bases clipped from V and 0 bases from J, the junction kept 11 bases outside the gene matches. CDR3 length: 19 residues. The rearrangement links TRBV19 to TRBJ2-6, with TRBD1 matching 10 bases. The source of this sequence is an adult with an advanced solid tumor such as melanoma, head and neck, liver or kidney cancer. The specimen comprised CD4+ or CD8+ T cells sorted from blood, sampled in a trial of the OX40 agonist ivuxolimab. As DNA, the CDR3 is TGTGCCAGTAGGGCACCGGGACAGGGGACTATCTCTGGGGCCAACGTCCTGACTTTC. Its translation is CASRAPGQGTISGANVLTF. Together with reference TRBV19 and TRBJ2-6, the CDR3 gives the full variable domain: DGGITQSPKYLFRKEGQNVTLSCEQNLNHDAMYWYRQDPGQGLRLIYYSQIVNDFQKGDIAEGYSVSREKKESFPLTVTSAQKNPTAFYLCASRAPGQGTISGANVLTFGAGSRLTVL.